This is a list of T cell receptor beta chains from one sample in a study of blood T cells in healthy people across ages. One entry per CDR3 protein, called by TCRdb with MiXCR from the 5' RACE reads. This table holds some 790,000 distinct CDR3 sequences, more than 25% found once. The sample consisted of blood. The receptors come from a woman of 80 years or more in good health. Both conserved end residues are part of each CDR3. Each record gives: D gene, V gene, clone size, J gene, CDR3 DNA, CDR3 protein. The D gene is left open where the match is weak. Clone size is shown for a subset of rows, as once, few, many or a class of expanded clone.

TRBD1	TRBV20-1	-	TRBJ2-7	TGCAGTGCCAACCGGGACAGGGGGCTCCTCTCCATATACGAGCAGTACTTC	CSANRDRGLLSIYEQYF
-	TRBV6-1	many	TRBJ2-7	TGTGCCAGCAGCCTAGGGGACAGCGGGTACGAGCAGTACTTC	CASSLGDSGYEQYF
-	TRBV7-8	many	TRBJ2-1	TGTGCCAGCAGCTTAAAGGTCGGGGGAGGCTACAATGAGCAGTTCTTC	CASSLKVGGGYNEQFF
-	TRBV29-1	-	TRBJ2-1	TGCAGCGCTCTACGGCAGGGAGGCGATGAGCAGTTCTTC	CSALRQGGDEQFF
-	TRBV6-4	few	TRBJ1-2	TGTGCCCGTCGGCAGGACTATGGCTACACCTTC	CARRQDYGYTF
-	TRBV20-1	-	TRBJ1-2	TGCAGTGCCCACTCAGGGCGTCGGTATGGCTACACCTTC	CSAHSGRRYGYTF
-	TRBV29-1	-	TRBJ1-1	TGCAGCGTTGACAGGGACACTGAAGCTTTCTTT	CSVDRDTEAFF
TRBD2	TRBV6-6	-	TRBJ2-7	TGTGCCAGCAGTTACGACGGACTAGCCTCTATCTACGAGCAGTACTTC	CASSYDGLASIYEQYF
TRBD2	TRBV11-2	few	TRBJ2-2	TGTGCCAGCAGCTTGGGAAGGACTAGTCCCGGGGAGCTGTTTTTT	CASSLGRTSPGELFF
-	TRBV7-9	few	TRBJ1-2	TGTGCCAGCAGCTTAGTGAGCATTAACTATGGCTACACCTTC	CASSLVSINYGYTF
-	TRBV30	-	TRBJ2-2	TGTGCCTCGGCAATGGGCACCGGGGAGCTGTTTTTT	CASAMGTGELFF
TRBD2	TRBV5-5	many	TRBJ2-3	TGTGCCAGCAGGCTAGCGGTATCAGATACGCAGTATTTT	CASRLAVSDTQYF
TRBD1	TRBV7-9	once	TRBJ2-7	TGTGCCAGCAGCTGCGGACAGGAGGCCCACGAGCAGTACTTC	CASSCGQEAHEQYF
TRBD1	TRBV5-4	many	TRBJ2-2	TGTGCCAGCAGCCGGGGACAGGGGAACACCGGGGAGCTGTTTTTT	CASSRGQGNTGELFF
-	TRBV20-1	many	TRBJ2-3	TGCAGTGCTAGTCGGGCCAACCCCACAGATACGCAGTATTTT	CSASRANPTDTQYF
TRBD1	TRBV11-2	many	TRBJ2-4	TGTGCCAGCAGCCGGGACAGGGCCAAAAACATTCAGTACTTC	CASSRDRAKNIQYF
-	TRBV7-2	many	TRBJ1-5	TGTGCCAGCAGCCCAGGACATCAAATTAGCAATCAGCCCCAGCATTTT	CASSPGHQISNQPQHF
TRBD2	TRBV5-1	-	TRBJ2-1	TGCGCCAGCAGCTCCACCCGGGGACTACTAGGTGCCTTC	CASSSTRGLLGAF
TRBD1	TRBV7-2	few	TRBJ1-5	TGTGCCAGCAGCCAGGGGGTTCAGCCCCAGCATTTT	CASSQGVQPQHF
-	TRBV7-2	many	TRBJ1-2	TGTGCCAGCAGCGTGCATGGAAATTATGGCTACACCTTC	CASSVHGNYGYTF
-	TRBV12-3/TRBV12-4	once	TRBJ1-1	TGTGCCAGCAGTTTAGTCGAAGCGGATACTGAAGCTTTCTTT	CASSLVEADTEAFF
-	TRBV11-2	few	TRBJ1-1	TGTGCCAGCAGCCTCGGACTGAAGAACACTGAAGCTTTCTTT	CASSLGLKNTEAFF
TRBD1	TRBV7-2	many	TRBJ2-5	TGTGCCAGCAGCTTAGTGGGGGGGACAGGGCAAGAGACCCAGTACTTC	CASSLVGGTGQETQYF
-	TRBV24-1	-	TRBJ2-2	TGTGCCACCAGTGATTCCCCCGGCCATTCGAACACCGGGGAGCTGTTTTTT	CATSDSPGHSNTGELFF
-	TRBV11-3	-	TRBJ2-5	TGTGCCAGCAGCTTAGATCTCGGTCATAGCGAGACCCAGTACTTC	CASSLDLGHSETQYF
TRBD2	TRBV11-2	-	TRBJ2-5	TGTGCCAGCAGCTTGCGGACTAGCACCCACCAAGAGACCCAGTACTTC	CASSLRTSTHQETQYF
TRBD1	TRBV7-2	many	TRBJ2-1	TGTGCCAGCAGCTTGCGTCCGAGACAGGGTAGGCACAATGAGCAGTTCTTC	CASSLRPRQGRHNEQFF
TRBD2	TRBV7-9	many	TRBJ2-1	TGTGCCAGCAGCCACAGACTAGCGGGGGTTTTGAATGAGCAGTTCTTC	CASSHRLAGVLNEQFF
TRBD1	TRBV7-2	many	TRBJ2-3	TGTGCCAGCAGCTTAGAGGGACAGGGGGCACGCACAGATACGCAGTATTTT	CASSLEGQGARTDTQYF
-	TRBV30	-	TRBJ2-6	TGTGCCTGGGGAGTCAGCTCTGGGGCCAACGTCCTGACTTTC	CAWGVSSGANVLTF
-	TRBV27	-	TRBJ1-1	TGTGCCAGCAGGACAGTTTACACTGAAGCTTTCTTT	CASRTVYTEAFF
-	TRBV28	few	TRBJ1-5	TGTGCCAGCAGGGTCCCAGGGGAGAGACAGCCCCAGCATTTT	CASRVPGERQPQHF
-	TRBV10-3	many	TRBJ2-5	TGTGCCACCGGCGAGGTGGAGACCCAGTACTTC	CATGEVETQYF
-	TRBV5-1	-	TRBJ1-1	TGCGCCAGCAGCTTGGTGCCGGGTTCGGGGACTGAAGCTTTCTTT	CASSLVPGSGTEAFF
-	TRBV2	-	TRBJ1-5	TGTGCCAGCACCGCGCAGGGTACGGGGAATCAGCCCCAGCATTTT	CASTAQGTGNQPQHF
-	TRBV12-3/TRBV12-4	many	TRBJ1-1	TGTGCCAGCAGTTCCTTGGGGGCGTTCACTGAAGCTTTCTTT	CASSSLGAFTEAFF
-	TRBV7-2	many	TRBJ1-6	TGTGCCAGCAGCTTAGCGTGGGGAACGAATTCACCCCTCCACTTT	CASSLAWGTNSPLHF
TRBD1	TRBV18	few	TRBJ1-2	TGTGCCAGCTCACCAGGGACAGGCCGGAGCTATGGCTACACCTTC	CASSPGTGRSYGYTF
TRBD1	TRBV27	many	TRBJ2-3	TGTGCCAGCAGGGACAGGGGGCGATCCGCAGATACGCAGTATTTT	CASRDRGRSADTQYF
-	TRBV2	many	TRBJ2-3	TGTGCCAGCAGCAATCCCCGGAGTAACAAGGACACAGATACGCAGTATTTT	CASSNPRSNKDTDTQYF
TRBD2	TRBV4-3	many	TRBJ2-1	TGCGCCAGCAGCCTCCTTACGGGGGGATCTTCGGGGGAGCAGTTCTTC	CASSLLTGGSSGEQFF
TRBD2	TRBV12-3/TRBV12-4	-	TRBJ2-3	TGTGCCAGCAGCCTTGGTGGCGGGGGGGGAACAGATGTGGAGTATTTT	CASSLGGGGGTDVEYF